This TCR beta chain was found in a study of T cell responses to AZD1222 COVID-19 vaccine. This CDR3 spans 15 amino acids. The junction had 3 bases not matched to a gene; V was cut back by 1 base and J by 8 bases. In germline, CDR1 is MGHRA, CDR2 YSYEKL. Whole-study results and caveats: The CD4 TCRs associated with vaccination extended across spike and predominated at 160-218 and 743-854.

The assay was immunoSEQ multiplex PCR, and TCRdb's table has in-frame clones only and misses some. Altogether roughly 150,000 clones are present, roughly 85% being singletons, with the ten largest covering over 1%. On this clone: Its cognate antigen is unknown.

The sequences come from peripheral blood, collected 28 days after the second AZD1222 dose. The gene calls are TRBV4-1 and TRBJ2-1; 12 nucleotides align to TRBD2. This clonotype was obtained from an adult who received the AZD1222 COVID-19 vaccine. DNA for the CDR3: TGCGCCAGCAGCCAAGGAAGGACTAGCGGGGATGAGCAGTTCTTC. Translated, it gives CASSQGRTSGDEQFF.